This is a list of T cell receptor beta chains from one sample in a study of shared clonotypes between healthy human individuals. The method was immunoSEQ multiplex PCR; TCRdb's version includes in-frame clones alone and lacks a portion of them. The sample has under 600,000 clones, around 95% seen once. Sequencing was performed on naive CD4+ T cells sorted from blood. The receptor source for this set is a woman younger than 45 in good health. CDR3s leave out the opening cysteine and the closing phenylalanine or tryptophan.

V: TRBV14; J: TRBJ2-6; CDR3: ASSQVPGANVLT
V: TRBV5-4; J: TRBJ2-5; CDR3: ASSSGSAQETQY
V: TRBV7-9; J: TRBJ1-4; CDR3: ASSPGQSLNEKLF
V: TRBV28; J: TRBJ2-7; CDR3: ASSQDRTKLYEQY
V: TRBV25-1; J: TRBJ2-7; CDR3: ASREGLAESYEQY
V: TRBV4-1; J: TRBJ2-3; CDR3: ASSLPFWDTQY
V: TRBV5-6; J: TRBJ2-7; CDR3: ASRRAGYEQY
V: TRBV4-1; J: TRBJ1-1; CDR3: ASSQGRGRGNTEAF
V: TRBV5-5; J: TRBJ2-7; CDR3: ASSWGLAGHEQY
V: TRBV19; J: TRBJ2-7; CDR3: ASSMILVWGQYSEQY
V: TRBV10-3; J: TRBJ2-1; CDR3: AISGRQNENNEQF
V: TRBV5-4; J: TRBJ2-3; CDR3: ASRPQGTDTQY
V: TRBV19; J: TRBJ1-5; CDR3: ASSADRVSQPQH
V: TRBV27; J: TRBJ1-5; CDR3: ASSIQGISNQPQH
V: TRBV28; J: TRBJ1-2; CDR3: ASIRGGNYGYT
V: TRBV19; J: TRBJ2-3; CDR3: ASSIGSGVGTDTQY
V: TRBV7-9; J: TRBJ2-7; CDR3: ASSFRAGFDLPYEQY
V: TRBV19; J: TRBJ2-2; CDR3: ASSRGTGRMPGELF
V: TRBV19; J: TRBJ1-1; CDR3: ASSHLSGIGTEAF
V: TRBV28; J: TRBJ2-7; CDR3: ASSPPGLGGINEQY